Following are 19 T cell receptor beta chains from one sample sequenced in a study of shared clonotypes between healthy human individuals. Clones were read by immunoSEQ multiplex PCR, and TCRdb kept only the in-frame ones, dropping some. The sample shows about 110,000 clones, 55% to 70% of them seen only once. The sample comprised memory CD8+ T cells sorted from blood. Noted subset: CD45RO+ cells pooled with CCR7-negative TemRA cells. The receptors were sampled from a woman in her 30s in good health.

The chain recombines TRBV15 with TRBJ1-6; D not resolved. The CDR3 contains 15 residues. In germline, CDR1 is LNHNV, CDR2 YYDKDF (reference sequence). The V gene lost 0 bases and the J gene lost 13 bases, with 16 bases spanning the gap. The CDR3 coding sequence is TGTGCCACCAGCAGAGATTCTGGACCGGCTGCTCCCCTCCACTTT. It is translated as CATSRDSGPAAPLHF.

Only a few counts were recorded for this clone. The chain uses TRBV5-1 and TRBJ2-7; a weak D match, TRBD2 (5 bases). The V end lost 6 bases, the J end lost 2 bases, and 18 bases lay between the germline ends. Per the germline V gene, CDR1 is SGHRS and CDR2 is YFSETQ. The CDR3 runs 15 residues. Here the CDR3 DNA reads TGCGCCAGCACCCCGGCGACGGGGAAGGCCTACGAGCAGTACTTC. This sequence encodes CASTPATGKAYEQYF.

CDR3: CASSEDLSQPQHF. The CDR3 bases are TGTGCCAGCAGTGAAGATCTCAGCCAGCCCCAGCATTTT. This rearrangement joins TRBV6-1 to TRBJ1-5; unclear D gene. The CDR3 consists of 13 residues. Germline V gives CDR1 MNHNS, CDR2 SASEGT. V dropped 1 base and J dropped 7 bases, with 8 bases sitting between them.

V usage is TRBV28 and J usage is TRBJ2-7, with D unresolved. This CDR3 region has 14 residues. Germline CDR1 MDHEN, CDR2 SYDVKM. V was cut by 5 bases and J by 0 bases, with 11 bases left in between. The CDR3 DNA reads as TGTGCCAGCAGTCAGGTCCACCTCTCCTACGAGCAGTACTTC. Its protein is CASSQVHLSYEQYF.

This sequence joins TRBV5-4 and TRBJ2-6; 11 nucleotides line up with TRBD1. This CDR3 contains 19 residues. Germline-derived CDR1 and CDR2 are SGHNT and YYREEE (reference sequence). The trim removed 4 bases at V and 4 bases at J, leaving 13 bases unmatched. The CDR3 DNA reads TGTGCCAGCAGCCCCCCATTCCGGGACAGGGGGGCAGGGGCCAACGTCCTGACTTTC. Protein sequence: CASSPPFRDRGAGANVLTF.

There are many counts of this clone. CDR3 DNA: TGTGCCAGCAGTGACCCGGGACGAACCTACAATGAGCAGTTCTTC. Its translation is CASSDPGRTYNEQFF. The rearrangement uses TRBV25-1 and TRBJ2-1; D may be TRBD1 or TRBD2 (5 bases each). CDR1 and CDR2 from the germline V gene are MGHDK and SYGVNS. Trimming removed 3 bases from V and 2 bases from J, with 11 bases in between. The CDR3 has 15 amino acids.

The J gene is TRBJ2-1, the V gene TRBV6-4; 9 bases match TRBD2. The V segment lost 4 bases and the J segment 5 bases; nucleotides outside the gene matches: 9. The CDR3 length is 16 residues. Germline loops: CDR1 MRHNA, CDR2 SNTAGT. CDR3 coding DNA: TGTGCCAGCAGTGTGGAAAGTAGCGGGGGCCACAATGAGCAGTTCTTC. Its protein is CASSVESSGGHNEQFF.

This clone was observed a few times. The CDR3 loop reads CASSRGQADTQYF. The CDR3 region has the DNA TGTGCCAGCAGCCGCGGACAGGCAGATACGCAGTATTTT. This chain joins TRBV5-6 and TRBJ2-3; 7 bases align to TRBD1. The CDR3 loop spans 13 amino acids. The germline CDR1 and CDR2 sequences are SGHDT and YYEEEE. The V gene end was trimmed by 4 bases and the J gene end by 4 bases; junction bases not matched to a gene: 3.

The chain joins TRBV27 to TRBJ2-7; 7 bases are shared with TRBD2. V was pared by 1 base and J by 2 bases, with 5 bases of the junction left unmatched. Germline CDR1 is MNHEY and CDR2 is SMNVEV (reference sequence). This CDR3 is built from 15 residues. The CDR3 nucleotides read TGTGCCAGCAGTTTATTCGGGGGGAGACCCTACGAGCAGTACTTC. This translates into CASSLFGGRPYEQYF.

V gene TRBV19 combines with J gene TRBJ2-2; D not resolved. Per the germline V gene, CDR1 is LNHDA and CDR2 is SQIVND (reference sequence). The CDR3 loop spans 14 amino acids. V lost 3 bases, J lost 4 bases, and 9 bases lay in between. CDR3 loop: CASSISWSTGELFF. The CDR3 nucleotides read TGTGCCAGTAGTATTTCATGGTCCACCGGGGAGCTGTTTTTT.

The gene calls are TRBV28 and TRBJ2-7, with 12 bases that match TRBD1. The CDR3 is 18 residues long. The V and J ends lost 6 bases and 4 bases, in that order; junction bases with no gene match: 16. CDR1 is MDHEN and CDR2 is SYDVKM in the germline V gene. CDR3 residues: CASSPATLGTGGRYEQYF. The CDR3 DNA sequence: TGTGCCAGCAGCCCAGCCACACTCGGGACAGGGGGCAGGTACGAGCAGTACTTC.

This rearrangement joins TRBV18 to TRBJ2-2; either TRBD1 or TRBD2 may fit D (5 bases each). The CDR3 length is 18 residues. The germline V gene has CDR1 KGHSH and CDR2 LQKENI. The ends were cut back, 3 bases at V and 4 bases at J, with 21 bases in the middle. For the CDR3, the DNA is TGTGCCAGCTCACCGCGCCTCGGGACGAAATCCCCCACCGGGGAGCTGTTTTTT. As protein: CASSPRLGTKSPTGELFF.

This clone came up a few times. This chain connects TRBV28 to TRBJ2-3; D possibly corresponds to TRBD1 (6 bases). CDR3 length: 16 amino acids. V dropped 4 bases and J dropped 1 base, with 15 bases sitting between them. CDR1 is MDHEN and CDR2 is SYDVKM in the germline V gene. The CDR3 reads CASSSPGDGGTDTQYF. CDR3 coding DNA: TGTGCCAGCAGTTCCCCAGGGGACGGCGGCACAGATACGCAGTATTTT.

The chain combines TRBV28 with TRBJ2-3; possible D gene TRBD2, 6 bases. This CDR3 region has 18 residues. The ends were cut back, 6 bases at V and 4 bases at J, with 26 bases in the middle. CDR1 is MDHEN and CDR2 is SYDVKM in the germline V gene. In DNA, the CDR3 is TGTGCCAGCAGCGGGATCGAGCTAGCGCAGTGGAAGGCAGATACGCAGTATTTT. Translation: CASSGIELAQWKADTQYF.

Comments on this clone: A junction end diverges from the germline sequence, so it may reflect a read error. Different DNA sequences within this sample yield the same CDR3. The chain couples TRBV29-1 to TRBJ1-2; D uncertain. The length of the CDR3 is 13 residues. Per the germline V gene, CDR1 is SQVTM and CDR2 is ANQGSEA. The CDR3 loop reads CSVDFPRTHGYTF. The CDR3 DNA reads TGCAGTGTTGACTTCCCCCGGACCCATGGCTACACCTTC.

CDR3 nucleotide sequence: TGTGCCAGCAGTTTGTACACTCGGCACGGGGAGCTGTTTTTT. It is translated as CASSLYTRHGELFF. The genes are TRBV28 and TRBJ2-2; D gene uncertain. Trimming pared 3 bases from V and 7 bases from J, leaving 12 bases between. The CDR3 extends over 14 amino acids. CDR1 and CDR2 (germline): MDHEN, SYDVKM.

This chain links TRBV29-1 with TRBJ1-2; 10 positions match TRBD1. The V gene end was trimmed by 0 bases and the J gene end by 12 bases; junction bases not matched to a gene: 7. CDR1 is SQVTM, CDR2 ANQGSEA, per germline. The CDR3 contains 13 residues. CDR3 protein: CSVEEGDRGRNTF. CDR3 DNA sequence: TGCAGCGTTGAAGAAGGGGACAGGGGTAGGAACACCTTC. Using reference TRBV29-1 and TRBJ1-2 for the parts outside the CDR3, the full variable domain is SAVISQKPSRDICQRGTSLTIQCQVDSQVTMMFWYRQQPGQSLTLIATANQGSEATYESGFVIDKFPISRPNLTFSTLTVSNMSPEDSSIYLCSVEEGDRGRNTFGSGTRLTVV.

This clone showed up just a few times. V and J are TRBV11-2 and TRBJ2-7; D uncertain. Germline V gene data show CDR1 as SGHAT and CDR2 as FQNNGV. Between the trimmed V and J ends, which lost 0 bases and 3 bases, there was a span of 3 bases. The CDR3 runs 12 residues. The CDR3 protein is CASSLEGYEQYF. The CDR3 bases are TGTGCCAGCAGCTTAGAGGGCTACGAGCAGTACTTC.

The chain employs TRBV30 and TRBJ1-1; 10 bases are a match to TRBD1. This CDR3 is 13 amino acids long. Trimming cost V 2 bases and J 5 bases; bases outside gene matches: 2. The V gene's germline CDR1 is GTSNPN and CDR2 SVGIG (reference sequence). DNA for the CDR3: TGTGCCTGGAGTTGGACAGGGGGTACTGAAGCTTTCTTT. Translating gives CAWSWTGGTEAFF.